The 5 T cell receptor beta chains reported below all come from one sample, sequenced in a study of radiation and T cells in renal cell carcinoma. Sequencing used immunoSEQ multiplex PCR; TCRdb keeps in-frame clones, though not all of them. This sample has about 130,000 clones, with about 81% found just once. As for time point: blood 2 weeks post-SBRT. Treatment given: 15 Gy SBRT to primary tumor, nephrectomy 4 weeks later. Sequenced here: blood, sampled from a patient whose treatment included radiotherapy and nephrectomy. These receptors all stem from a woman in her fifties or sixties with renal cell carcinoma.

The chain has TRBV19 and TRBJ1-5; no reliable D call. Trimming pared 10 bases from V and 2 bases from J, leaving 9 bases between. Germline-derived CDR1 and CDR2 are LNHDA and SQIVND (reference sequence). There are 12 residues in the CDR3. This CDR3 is CATRWGNQPQHF. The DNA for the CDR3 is TGTGCCACCAGATGGGGCAATCAGCCCCAGCATTTT.

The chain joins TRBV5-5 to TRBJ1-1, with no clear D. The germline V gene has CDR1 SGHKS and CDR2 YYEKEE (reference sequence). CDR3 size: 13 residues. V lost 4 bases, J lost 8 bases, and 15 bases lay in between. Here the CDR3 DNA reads TGTGCCAGCAGCCCCCACCCCGGTCAAGAAGCTTTCTTT. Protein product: CASSPHPGQEAFF.

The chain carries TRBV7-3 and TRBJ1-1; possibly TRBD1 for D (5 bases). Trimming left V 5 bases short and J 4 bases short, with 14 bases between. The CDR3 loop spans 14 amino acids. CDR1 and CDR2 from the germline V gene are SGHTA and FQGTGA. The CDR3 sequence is CASSPNRWSTEAFF. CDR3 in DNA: TGTGCCAGCAGCCCGAACAGGTGGAGCACTGAAGCTTTCTTT.

The CDR3 sequence: CASSELSGSGNTIYF. In DNA form, the CDR3 reads TGTGCCAGCAGTGAGCTTTCGGGCTCTGGAAACACCATATATTTT. V usage is TRBV2 and J usage is TRBJ1-3; D unclear. The V and J ends lost 3 bases and 0 bases respectively, with 9 bases between them. This CDR3 comprises 15 residues. In germline, CDR1 is SNHLY, CDR2 FYNNEI. Together with reference TRBV2 and TRBJ1-3, the CDR3 gives the full variable domain: EPEVTQTPSHQVTQMGQEVILRCVPISNHLYFYWYRQILGQKVEFLVSFYNNEISEKSEIFDDQFSVERPDGSNFTLKIRSTKLEDSAMYFCASSELSGSGNTIYFGEGSWLTVV.

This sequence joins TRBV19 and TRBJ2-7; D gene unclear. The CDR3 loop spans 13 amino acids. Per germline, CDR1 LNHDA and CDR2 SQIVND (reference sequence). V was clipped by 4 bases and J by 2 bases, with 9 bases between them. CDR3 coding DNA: TGTGCCAGTAGTAAAGGGTTAACCTACGAGCAGTACTTC. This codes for CASSKGLTYEQYF.